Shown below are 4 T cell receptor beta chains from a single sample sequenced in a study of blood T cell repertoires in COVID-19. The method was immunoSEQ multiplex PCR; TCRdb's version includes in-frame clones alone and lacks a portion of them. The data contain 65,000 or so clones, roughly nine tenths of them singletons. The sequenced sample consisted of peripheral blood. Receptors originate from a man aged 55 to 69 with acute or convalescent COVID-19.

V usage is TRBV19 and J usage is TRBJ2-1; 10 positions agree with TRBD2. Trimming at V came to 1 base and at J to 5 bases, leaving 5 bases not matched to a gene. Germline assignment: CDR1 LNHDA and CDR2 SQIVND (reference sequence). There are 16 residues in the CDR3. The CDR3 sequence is CASSIVSGLADNEQFF. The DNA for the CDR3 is TGTGCCAGTAGTATAGTCTCAGGACTAGCGGACAATGAGCAGTTCTTC.

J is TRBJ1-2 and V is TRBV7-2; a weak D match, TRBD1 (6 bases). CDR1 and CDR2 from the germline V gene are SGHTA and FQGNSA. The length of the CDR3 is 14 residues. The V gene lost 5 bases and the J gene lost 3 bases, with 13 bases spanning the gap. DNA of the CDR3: TGTGCCAGCAGCCCCGCAGGGGCGTACTATGGCTACACCTTC. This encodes CASSPAGAYYGYTF. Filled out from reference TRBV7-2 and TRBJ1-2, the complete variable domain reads GAGVSQSPSNKVTEKGKDVELRCDPISGHTALYWYRQSLGQGLEFLIYFQGNSAPDKSGLPSDRFSAERTGGSVSTLTIQRTQQEDSAVYLCASSPAGAYYGYTFGSGTRLTVV.

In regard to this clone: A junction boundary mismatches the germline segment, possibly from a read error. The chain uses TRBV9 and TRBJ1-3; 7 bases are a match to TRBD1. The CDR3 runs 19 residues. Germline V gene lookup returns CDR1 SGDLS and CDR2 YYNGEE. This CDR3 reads CASNVEGAGGLGSGNTIYF. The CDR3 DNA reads TGTGCCAGCAACGTAGAGGGGGCTGGGGGGCTAGGGTCTGGAAACACCATATATTTT.

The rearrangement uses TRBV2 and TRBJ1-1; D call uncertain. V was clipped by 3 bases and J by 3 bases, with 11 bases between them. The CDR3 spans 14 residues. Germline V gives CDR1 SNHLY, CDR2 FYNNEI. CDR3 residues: CASSDWPLDTEAFF. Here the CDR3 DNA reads TGTGCCAGCAGTGATTGGCCCCTCGACACTGAAGCTTTCTTT. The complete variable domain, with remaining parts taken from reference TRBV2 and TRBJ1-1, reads EPEVTQTPSHQVTQMGQEVILRCVPISNHLYFYWYRQILGQKVEFLVSFYNNEISEKSEIFDDQFSVERPDGSNFTLKIRSTKLEDSAMYFCASSDWPLDTEAFFGQGTRLTVV.